Presented here are 21 T cell receptor beta chains from one specimen sequenced in a study of cytomegalovirus exposure and HLA in healthy donors. The PCR was carried out with 60 Vbeta primers and 13 Jbeta primers. Assay: immunoSEQ multiplex PCR; the TCRdb copy retains only in-frame clones and omits some. The table includes approximately 160,000 clones, around 82% detected once. Sequencing was carried out using PBMCs. Receptors were obtained from a boy aged 2 to 10 in good health and CMV-seronegative.

This clone has only a few counts. The chain uses TRBV27 and TRBJ1-6; the D is unclear. Germline assignment: CDR1 MNHEY and CDR2 SMNVEV (reference sequence). The V end lost 2 bases, the J end lost 0 bases, and 11 bases lay between the germline ends. The CDR3 totals 17 residues. CDR3 nucleotide sequence: TGTGCCAGCAGTTTAGGGCAGTCGAGCTCCTATAATTCACCCCTCCACTTT. Its translation: CASSLGQSSSYNSPLHF.

This clone showed up just once. The chain has TRBV30 and TRBJ2-7, with D perhaps matching TRBD1 (6 bases). Germline lookup yields CDR1 GTSNPN and CDR2 SVGIG (reference sequence). This CDR3 is 14 amino acids long. Trimming shortened V by 5 bases and J by 3 bases, and 17 bases separated the two germline ends. This chain's CDR3 is CAWAKQGSFYEQYF. The CDR3, as DNA: TGTGCCTGGGCTAAGCAGGGGTCATTCTACGAGCAGTACTTC.

V gene TRBV10-1 combines with J gene TRBJ1-1; D not resolved. Looked up from germline, CDR1 is WNHNN and CDR2 is SYGVQD (reference sequence). V shed 3 bases and J shed 1 base, with 9 bases lying between them. This CDR3 has 14 residues. The CDR3 reads CASSENLPNTEAFF. The CDR3 nucleotides read TGCGCCAGCAGTGAAAATCTTCCGAACACTGAAGCTTTCTTT.

There are a few counts of this clone. This chain uses TRBV6-6 with TRBJ2-7, with D possibly being TRBD2 (6 bases). Per germline, CDR1 MNHNY and CDR2 SVGAGI (reference sequence). CDR3 length: 15 residues. Trimming left V 0 bases short and J 0 bases short, with 9 bases between. The DNA of the CDR3 is TGTGCCAGCAGTTACTCGATCGGGGGCTCCTACGAGCAGTACTTC. This gives the protein CASSYSIGGSYEQYF.

This clone was counted a few times. The chain uses TRBV4-2 and TRBJ1-5; TRBD1 matches at 9 bases. Trimming took 1 base from V and 7 from J; bases not matched to a gene: 5. Germline CDR1 reads LGHNA; CDR2 reads YNFKEQ. This CDR3 is built from 15 residues. Written as DNA, the CDR3 is TGTGCCAGCAGCCAAGGGACAGGGGAAAGGCAGCCCCAGCATTTT. Its translation is CASSQGTGERQPQHF.

The chain employs TRBV13 and TRBJ2-7; a weak D match, TRBD1 (6 bases). Germline V CDR1 and CDR2: PRHDT, FYEKMQ (reference sequence). Trimming left V 2 bases short and J 5 bases short, with 13 bases between. The CDR3 has 14 amino acids. The CDR3 is CASSLQGKIHEQYF. Written as DNA, the CDR3 is TGTGCCAGCAGCTTACAGGGGAAGATCCACGAGCAGTACTTC.

This chain connects TRBV6-1 to TRBJ1-2; a weak D match, TRBD1 (6 bases). CDR1 and CDR2 (germline): MNHNS, SASEGT. This CDR3 spans 13 amino acids. Trimming pared 8 bases from V and 6 bases from J, leaving 16 bases between. The CDR3 is CASRRGGANGYTF. As DNA, the CDR3 is TGTGCCAGCCGTCGGGGGGGCGCGAATGGCTACACCTTC.

A word on this clone: One end of the junction varies from germline; a read error may be responsible. The CDR3: CASSVADRANSPLHF. Written as DNA, the CDR3 is TGTGCCAGCAGCGTAGCCGACAGGGCTAATTCACCCCTCCACTTT. The V call is TRBV7-8, the J call TRBJ1-6; TRBD1 aligns across 7 bases. CDR1 is SGHVS, CDR2 FQNEAQ, per germline. The CDR3 is 15 amino acids. Full variable domain (missing parts from reference TRBV7-8 and TRBJ1-6): GAGVSQSPRYKVAKRGQDVALRCDPISGHVSLFWYQQALGQGPEFLTYFQNEAQLDKSGLPSDRFFAERPEGSVSTLKIQRTQQEDSAVYLCASSVADRANSPLHFGNGTRLTVT.

This sequence joins TRBV6-1 and TRBJ2-7; TRBD1 matches at 8 bases. The V and J ends lost 6 bases and 3 bases, in that order; junction bases with no gene match: 7. Germline V gene sequence: CDR1 MNHNS, CDR2 SASEGT. The CDR3 loop spans 14 amino acids. CDR3 DNA sequence: TGTGCCAGCAGAACCCGGGACAGGAACTACGAGCAGTACTTC. Translating gives CASRTRDRNYEQYF.

The rearrangement joins TRBV25-1 to TRBJ2-1; maybe TRBD2 (6 bases). The CDR3 has 16 residues. Trimming left V 1 base short and J 4 bases short, with 14 bases between. Germline-derived CDR1 and CDR2 are MGHDK and SYGVNS. In nucleotides, the CDR3 is TGTGCCAGCAGTGAATTGGCGGGAAGTTCATACAATGAGCAGTTCTTC. Protein sequence: CASSELAGSSYNEQFF.

This chain connects TRBV29-1 to TRBJ1-2; D gene uncertain. Germline CDR1 is SQVTM and CDR2 is ANQGSEA. V lost 0 bases, J lost 4 bases, and 9 bases lay in between. CDR3 length: 13 amino acids. CDR3 sequence (DNA): TGCAGCGTTGAAGATCGAACAGTCTATGGCTACACCTTC. Its translation is CSVEDRTVYGYTF.

The chain joins TRBV10-3 to TRBJ1-1, with 12 bases lining up with TRBD1. The CDR3 runs to 17 residues. Unmatched junction bases numbered 12, after V lost 10 bases and J lost 0 bases. CDR1 ENHRY and CDR2 SYGVKD come from the germline V gene. CDR3 sequence reads: CATTAGTGGLVNTEAFF. CDR3 nucleotides: TGTGCCACTACCGCCGGGACAGGGGGCTTGGTGAACACTGAAGCTTTCTTT.

The rearrangement joins TRBV29-1 to TRBJ2-3; a weak D match, TRBD2 (6 bases). Looked up from germline, CDR1 is SQVTM and CDR2 is ANQGSEA. The CDR3 runs to 14 residues. The V gene lost 4 bases and the J gene lost 3 bases, with 14 bases spanning the gap. The CDR3: CSVGGSGATDTQYF. The CDR3 coding sequence is TGCAGCGTTGGGGGTAGCGGCGCAACAGATACGCAGTATTTT.

V gene TRBV7-3 combines with J gene TRBJ1-1, with 7 bases identical to TRBD1. CDR1 and CDR2 from the germline V gene are SGHTA and FQGTGA. V trimming: 4 bases; J trimming: 4 bases; junction bases outside the gene matches: 3. The CDR3 has 13 residues. The CDR3 sequence: CASSSGTATEAFF. CDR3 DNA: TGTGCCAGCAGCTCGGGGACAGCCACTGAAGCTTTCTTT. Full variable domain (rest looked up from reference TRBV7-3 and TRBJ1-1): GAGVSQTPSNKVTEKGKYVELRCDPISGHTALYWYRQSLGQGPEFLIYFQGTGAADDSGLPNDRFFAVRPEGSVSTLKIQRTERGDSAVYLCASSSGTATEAFFGQGTRLTVV.

V usage is TRBV5-1 and J usage is TRBJ1-2, with D tentatively TRBD1 (6 bases). The V end lost 6 bases, the J end lost 7 bases, and 13 bases lay between the germline ends. CDR1 and CDR2 (germline): SGHRS, YFSETQ. CDR3 length: 12 amino acids. In DNA, the CDR3 is TGCGCCAGCACCCCGGGAGGGGGTGGCTACACCTTC. Protein sequence: CASTPGGGGYTF.

The chain combines TRBV29-1 with TRBJ1-4; TRBD1 matches at 7 bases. V lost 5 bases to trimming and J lost 8 bases; unmatched junction nucleotides: 14. The CDR3 spans 15 residues. Germline assignment: CDR1 SQVTM and CDR2 ANQGSEA. The CDR3 bases are TGCAGCGTTCCCTTTGCGACAGGGACGGGAGAAAAACTGTTTTTT. Translation: CSVPFATGTGEKLFF.

The chain employs TRBV2 and TRBJ2-3; 10 nucleotides line up with TRBD2. Trimming removed 7 bases from V and 4 bases from J; junction bases left unmatched: 8. Per the germline V gene, CDR1 is SNHLY and CDR2 is FYNNEI. The CDR3 covers 15 residues. The CDR3 loop is CASTGTAGGADTQYF. CDR3 bases: TGTGCCAGCACTGGGACAGCGGGAGGGGCAGATACGCAGTATTTT.

CDR3 region: CASSTRGGNQPQHF. The CDR3 bases are TGTGCCAGCAGTACCAGGGGCGGCAATCAGCCCCAGCATTTT. This rearrangement joins TRBV6-1 to TRBJ1-5; D possibly corresponds to TRBD1 (6 bases). CDR3 length equals 14 residues. Trimming took off 5 bases at V and 2 bases at J, with 10 bases between the two ends. Looked up from germline, CDR1 is MNHNS and CDR2 is SASEGT.

The J gene is TRBJ1-2, the V gene TRBV5-4; tentative D call: TRBD1 (6 bases). The CDR3 has 14 residues. V dropped 0 bases and J dropped 7 bases, with 13 bases sitting between them. Germline V lookup: CDR1 SGHNT, CDR2 YYREEE (reference sequence). In DNA, the CDR3 is TGTGCCAGCAGCTTGGTAGGGGGGGCGGTTGGCTACACCTTC. The encoded protein is CASSLVGGAVGYTF.

This clone was seen a handful of times. The V gene is TRBV19, the J gene TRBJ1-2, with 7 bases lining up with TRBD1. This CDR3 comprises 15 residues. The junction had 7 bases not matched to a gene; V was cut back by 3 bases and J by 3 bases. Germline CDR1 is LNHDA and CDR2 is SQIVND (reference sequence). CDR3 region: CASSMEPTGDYGYTF. The CDR3 nucleotides read TGTGCCAGTAGTATGGAACCAACAGGGGACTATGGCTACACCTTC.

The chain has TRBV9 and TRBJ2-5; possible D gene TRBD1, 6 bases. Looked up from germline, CDR1 is SGDLS and CDR2 is YYNGEE. Trimming cost V 4 bases and J 7 bases, with 20 bases left between them. The CDR3 runs 15 residues. The CDR3 spells CASSPTDRFLGTQYF. DNA of the CDR3: TGTGCCAGCAGCCCGACAGACAGGTTCCTGGGGACCCAGTACTTC. Full variable domain (rest looked up from reference TRBV9 and TRBJ2-5): DSGVTQTPKHLITATGQRVTLRCSPRSGDLSVYWYQQSLDQGLQFLIQYYNGEERAKGNILERFSAQQFPDLHSELNLSSLELGDSALYFCASSPTDRFLGTQYFGPGTRLLVL.